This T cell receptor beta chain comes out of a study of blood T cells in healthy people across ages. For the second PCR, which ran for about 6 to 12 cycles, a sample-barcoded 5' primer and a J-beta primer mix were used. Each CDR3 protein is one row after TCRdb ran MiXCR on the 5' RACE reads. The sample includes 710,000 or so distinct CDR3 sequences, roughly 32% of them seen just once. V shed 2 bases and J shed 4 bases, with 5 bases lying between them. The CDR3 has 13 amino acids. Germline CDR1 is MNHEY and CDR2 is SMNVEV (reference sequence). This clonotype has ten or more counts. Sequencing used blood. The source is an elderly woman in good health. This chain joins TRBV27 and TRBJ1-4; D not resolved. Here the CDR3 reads CASSLSYNEKLFF. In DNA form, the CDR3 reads TGTGCCAGCAGTTTAAGCTATAATGAAAAACTGTTTTTT.